Presented here are 24 T cell receptor beta chains from one specimen sequenced in a study of blood T cell repertoires in COVID-19. Repertoires were generated with immunoSEQ multiplex PCR, while TCRdb's copy carries only in-frame clones and drops some. The sample lists about 140,000 clones, 75% to 90% occurring once. The sequencing sample was made of peripheral blood. Source of these receptors: a human donor in a cohort sampled during active COVID-19.

V is TRBV7-2 and J is TRBJ2-3; tentatively, D is TRBD2 (7 bases). Trimming pared 4 bases from V and 3 bases from J, leaving 20 bases between. The germline gives CDR1 SGHTA, CDR2 FQGNSA. This CDR3 region has 17 residues. DNA of the CDR3: TGTGCCAGCAGCTCTGAGGGGGGGGCCGGGAGGACAGATACGCAGTATTTT. Amino acid sequence: CASSSEGGAGRTDTQYF.

With respect to this clone: At one end, the junction sequence differs from germline, possibly due to a read error. The CDR3 DNA follows: TGTGCTAGCAGCTTGGCGGTTAACGGCGCAGATACGCAGTATTTT. Amino acids: CASSLAVNGADTQYF. The chain combines TRBV7-7 with TRBJ2-3, with D hard to call. The germline gives CDR1 SSHAT, CDR2 FNYEAQ (reference sequence). CDR3 length: 15 amino acids.

The chain joins TRBV20-1 to TRBJ1-3; D not resolved. Trimming took 3 bases from V and 1 from J, leaving 10 bases between them. This CDR3 region has 14 residues. Germline-derived CDR1 and CDR2 are DFQATT and SNEGSKA (reference sequence). The DNA for the CDR3 is TGCAGTGCTAGTTCATCGGGGTCTGGAAACACCATATATTTT. It encodes CSASSSGSGNTIYF.

The chain has TRBV6-4 and TRBJ2-7, with D maybe TRBD1 (6 bases). Trimming pared 11 bases from V and 3 bases from J, leaving 11 bases between. Germline lookup yields CDR1 MRHNA and CDR2 SNTAGT. The CDR3 loop spans 11 amino acids. CDR3 sequence: CASKDSYEQYV. In DNA, the CDR3 is TGTGCCTCCAAGGACAGCTACGAGCAGTACGTC.

The chain carries TRBV5-4 and TRBJ1-1, with D perhaps TRBD1 (5 bases). The CDR3 totals 15 residues. Trimming pared 4 bases from V and 12 bases from J, leaving 25 bases between. Germline CDR1 and CDR2: SGHNT and YYREEE (reference sequence). CDR3 sequence (DNA): TGTGCCAGCAGCCCTGGGGAACAGGCGGTCGACGAGACTTTCTTT. Amino acids: CASSPGEQAVDETFF.

J is TRBJ1-3 and V is TRBV7-2; possibly TRBD1 for D (5 bases). From germline, CDR1 is SGHTA and CDR2 FQGNSA. CDR3 length equals 13 residues. Trimming removed 5 bases at V and 4 bases at J, with 9 bases between. In DNA, the CDR3 is TGTGCCAGCAGCCCAGGGCCCGGAAACACCATATATTTT. This sequence encodes CASSPGPGNTIYF.

The chain employs TRBV3-1 (or the pseudogene TRBV3-2) and TRBJ2-1, with a tentative D call TRBD2 (6 bases). Trimming shortened V by 5 bases and J by 3 bases, and 17 bases separated the two germline ends. Germline loops: CDR1 LGHDT, CDR2 YNNKEL (reference sequence). The CDR3 runs to 16 residues. DNA of the CDR3: TGTGCCAGCAGCGAAGTCACCGGGGGTAACTACAATGAGCAGTTCTTC. Residues: CASSEVTGGNYNEQFF.

CDR3 DNA sequence: TGTGCCACTGCGCCCGGACTAGCGGGAGTGGGGGCAGATACGCAGTATTTT. This codes for CATAPGLAGVGADTQYF. The V call is TRBV24-1, the J call TRBJ2-3; 13 bases match TRBD2. The CDR3 consists of 17 residues. CDR1 and CDR2 from the germline V gene are KGHDR and SFDVKD. V lost 10 bases and J lost 4; bases outside the gene matches: 13.

The chain couples TRBV24-1 to TRBJ2-5; 13 nucleotides agree with TRBD2. V lost 4 bases to trimming and J lost 5 bases; unmatched junction nucleotides: 9. From germline, CDR1 is KGHDR and CDR2 SFDVKD. The CDR3 covers 17 residues. The chain's CDR3 is CATSDPPGLAGVETQYF. CDR3 nucleotide sequence: TGTGCCACCAGTGACCCCCCCGGACTAGCGGGGGTGGAGACCCAGTACTTC.

In its sample, this clone was seen a few times. The CDR3 spells CASSQHRATLQETQYF. The CDR3 bases are TGCGCCAGCAGCCAACACAGGGCGACCCTTCAAGAGACCCAGTACTTC. The chain links TRBV23-1 to TRBJ2-5, with D perhaps matching TRBD1 (6 bases). TRBV23-1 is given ORF status, its function remaining uncertain. The CDR3 consists of 16 residues. V lost 6 bases to trimming and J lost 2 bases, with 19 bases between them.

This clone has at least ten counts. In the same sample, other DNA sequences code for this CDR3. The chain couples TRBV19 to TRBJ2-2, with 12 bases that match TRBD1. The germline V gene has CDR1 LNHDA and CDR2 SQIVND (reference sequence). The CDR3 loop spans 15 amino acids. V shed 6 bases and J 2 bases; nucleotides not matched to a gene: 1. The CDR3 spells CASRGQGANTGELFF. DNA for the CDR3: TGTGCCAGTAGGGGACAGGGGGCTAACACCGGGGAGCTGTTTTTT.

V is TRBV13 and J is TRBJ1-1, with D possibly TRBD1 on 5 matching bases. Germline V CDR1 and CDR2: PRHDT, FYEKMQ (reference sequence). V was cut by 3 bases and J by 4 bases, with 18 bases left in between. CDR3 length: 16 amino acids. The CDR3: CASSFTNAGSGTEAFF. DNA for the CDR3: TGTGCCAGCAGCTTCACAAATGCAGGGTCGGGCACTGAAGCTTTCTTT.

This chain uses TRBV19 with TRBJ1-5, with D hard to call. Germline CDR1 reads LNHDA; CDR2 reads SQIVND (reference sequence). Trimming took 3 bases from V and 0 from J, leaving 9 bases between them. The CDR3 is 15 residues long. The CDR3 region is CASSMTGDSNQPQHF. The CDR3 coding sequence is TGTGCCAGTAGTATGACCGGAGATAGCAATCAGCCCCAGCATTTT.

V and J are TRBV2 and TRBJ1-4; 12 nucleotides match TRBD1. Trimming cost V 2 bases and J 9 bases; bases outside gene matches: 4. The CDR3 totals 15 residues. Germline V gene lookup returns CDR1 SNHLY and CDR2 FYNNEI. The chain's CDR3 is CASSETGTGGKKLFF. The CDR3 nucleotides read TGTGCCAGCAGTGAAACCGGGACAGGGGGCAAAAAACTGTTTTTT.

This chain connects TRBV6-5 to TRBJ2-5, with 10 bases identical to TRBD1. Germline V gene lookup returns CDR1 MNHEY and CDR2 SVGAGI. Trimming at V came to 6 bases and at J to 4 bases, leaving 2 bases not matched to a gene. This CDR3 comprises 13 residues. CDR3 protein: CASSRDRGETQYF. The CDR3 DNA follows: TGTGCCAGCAGCCGGGACAGGGGAGAGACCCAGTACTTC.

The gene calls are TRBV3-1 (or the pseudogene TRBV3-2) and TRBJ2-7; tentative D call: TRBD2 (5 bases). The V and J ends lost 4 bases and 2 bases respectively, with 9 bases between them. CDR1 and CDR2 (germline): LGHDT, YNNKEL (reference sequence). The CDR3 contains 13 residues. CDR3 sequence (DNA): TGTGCCAGCAGCCGCGGGTCAACCTACGAGCAGTACTTC. Its translation is CASSRGSTYEQYF.

The rearrangement joins TRBV6-2 or TRBV6-3 to TRBJ2-5; TRBD1 is a possible D gene (5 bases). The CDR3 totals 14 residues. CDR1 is MNHEY and CDR2 is SVGEGT in the germline V gene. V was trimmed by 1 base and J by 5 bases, leaving 11 bases between them. The CDR3 spells CASSYWQGMETQYF. The CDR3 DNA reads as TGTGCCAGCAGTTACTGGCAGGGAATGGAGACCCAGTACTTC.

V gene TRBV6-5 combines with J gene TRBJ1-4; D gene ambiguous. Trimming took off 8 bases at V and 8 bases at J, with 18 bases between the two ends. The V gene's germline CDR1 is MNHEY and CDR2 SVGAGI. The CDR3 consists of 14 residues. This CDR3 is CASLQLGGHEKLFF. The CDR3 region has the DNA TGTGCCAGCTTACAACTGGGAGGGCACGAAAAACTGTTTTTT.

V usage is TRBV5-6 and J usage is TRBJ2-7; possible D gene TRBD2, 6 bases. V lost 4 bases to trimming and J lost 1 base, with 15 bases between them. Germline lookup yields CDR1 SGHDT and CDR2 YYEEEE. The CDR3 covers 15 residues. For the CDR3, the DNA is TGTGCCAGCAGCCCGACTAGTTTGACGTCCTACGAGCAGTACTTC. Its translation is CASSPTSLTSYEQYF.

This chain links TRBV2 with TRBJ1-5, with unresolved D. The CDR3 runs 15 residues. Germline assignment: CDR1 SNHLY and CDR2 FYNNEI. V was trimmed by 3 bases and J by 4 bases, leaving 13 bases between them. CDR3 protein: CASSDSVRGNQPQHF. CDR3 coding DNA: TGTGCCAGCAGTGATTCAGTACGGGGAAATCAGCCCCAGCATTTT. The variable domain in full, completed from reference TRBV2 and TRBJ1-5, reads EPEVTQTPSHQVTQMGQEVILRCVPISNHLYFYWYRQILGQKVEFLVSFYNNEISEKSEIFDDQFSVERPDGSNFTLKIRSTKLEDSAMYFCASSDSVRGNQPQHFGDGTRLSIL.

The V call is TRBV7-9, the J call TRBJ1-2; D unresolved. Germline V CDR1 and CDR2: SEHNR, FQNEAQ (reference sequence). V was trimmed by 5 bases and J by 0 bases, leaving 10 bases between them. The CDR3 runs to 14 residues. CDR3 protein: CASSPRVSNYGYTF. Written as DNA, the CDR3 is TGTGCCAGCAGCCCCCGGGTCTCTAACTATGGCTACACCTTC.

V usage is TRBV5-1 and J usage is TRBJ2-4; the D gene is possibly TRBD2 (7 bases). Looked up from germline, CDR1 is SGHRS and CDR2 is YFSETQ. The CDR3 consists of 16 residues. Trimming left V 0 bases short and J 3 bases short, with 13 bases between. The CDR3 nucleotides are TGCGCCAGCAGCTTGGGCGGGGGCGCGGACAAAAACATTCAGTACTTC. Translating gives CASSLGGGADKNIQYF.

This chain uses TRBV5-6 with TRBJ1-2; tentatively, D is TRBD1 (5 bases). Trimming took 0 bases from V and 4 from J, leaving 16 bases between them. Germline CDR1 reads SGHDT; CDR2 reads YYEEEE. This CDR3 contains 16 residues. CDR3: CASSLAQAPILYGYTF. The CDR3 DNA reads as TGTGCCAGCAGCTTGGCACAGGCTCCGATCCTCTATGGCTACACCTTC.

CDR3: CASRDYRGPEGAGELFF. CDR3 bases: TGCGCCAGCCGAGATTACCGGGGCCCGGAGGGCGCCGGGGAGCTGTTTTTT. The V and J genes are TRBV5-1 and TRBJ2-2, with a weak D call TRBD2 (6 bases). V was pared by 7 bases and J by 6 bases, with 25 bases between. This CDR3 is built from 17 residues. Germline V lookup: CDR1 SGHRS, CDR2 YFSETQ.